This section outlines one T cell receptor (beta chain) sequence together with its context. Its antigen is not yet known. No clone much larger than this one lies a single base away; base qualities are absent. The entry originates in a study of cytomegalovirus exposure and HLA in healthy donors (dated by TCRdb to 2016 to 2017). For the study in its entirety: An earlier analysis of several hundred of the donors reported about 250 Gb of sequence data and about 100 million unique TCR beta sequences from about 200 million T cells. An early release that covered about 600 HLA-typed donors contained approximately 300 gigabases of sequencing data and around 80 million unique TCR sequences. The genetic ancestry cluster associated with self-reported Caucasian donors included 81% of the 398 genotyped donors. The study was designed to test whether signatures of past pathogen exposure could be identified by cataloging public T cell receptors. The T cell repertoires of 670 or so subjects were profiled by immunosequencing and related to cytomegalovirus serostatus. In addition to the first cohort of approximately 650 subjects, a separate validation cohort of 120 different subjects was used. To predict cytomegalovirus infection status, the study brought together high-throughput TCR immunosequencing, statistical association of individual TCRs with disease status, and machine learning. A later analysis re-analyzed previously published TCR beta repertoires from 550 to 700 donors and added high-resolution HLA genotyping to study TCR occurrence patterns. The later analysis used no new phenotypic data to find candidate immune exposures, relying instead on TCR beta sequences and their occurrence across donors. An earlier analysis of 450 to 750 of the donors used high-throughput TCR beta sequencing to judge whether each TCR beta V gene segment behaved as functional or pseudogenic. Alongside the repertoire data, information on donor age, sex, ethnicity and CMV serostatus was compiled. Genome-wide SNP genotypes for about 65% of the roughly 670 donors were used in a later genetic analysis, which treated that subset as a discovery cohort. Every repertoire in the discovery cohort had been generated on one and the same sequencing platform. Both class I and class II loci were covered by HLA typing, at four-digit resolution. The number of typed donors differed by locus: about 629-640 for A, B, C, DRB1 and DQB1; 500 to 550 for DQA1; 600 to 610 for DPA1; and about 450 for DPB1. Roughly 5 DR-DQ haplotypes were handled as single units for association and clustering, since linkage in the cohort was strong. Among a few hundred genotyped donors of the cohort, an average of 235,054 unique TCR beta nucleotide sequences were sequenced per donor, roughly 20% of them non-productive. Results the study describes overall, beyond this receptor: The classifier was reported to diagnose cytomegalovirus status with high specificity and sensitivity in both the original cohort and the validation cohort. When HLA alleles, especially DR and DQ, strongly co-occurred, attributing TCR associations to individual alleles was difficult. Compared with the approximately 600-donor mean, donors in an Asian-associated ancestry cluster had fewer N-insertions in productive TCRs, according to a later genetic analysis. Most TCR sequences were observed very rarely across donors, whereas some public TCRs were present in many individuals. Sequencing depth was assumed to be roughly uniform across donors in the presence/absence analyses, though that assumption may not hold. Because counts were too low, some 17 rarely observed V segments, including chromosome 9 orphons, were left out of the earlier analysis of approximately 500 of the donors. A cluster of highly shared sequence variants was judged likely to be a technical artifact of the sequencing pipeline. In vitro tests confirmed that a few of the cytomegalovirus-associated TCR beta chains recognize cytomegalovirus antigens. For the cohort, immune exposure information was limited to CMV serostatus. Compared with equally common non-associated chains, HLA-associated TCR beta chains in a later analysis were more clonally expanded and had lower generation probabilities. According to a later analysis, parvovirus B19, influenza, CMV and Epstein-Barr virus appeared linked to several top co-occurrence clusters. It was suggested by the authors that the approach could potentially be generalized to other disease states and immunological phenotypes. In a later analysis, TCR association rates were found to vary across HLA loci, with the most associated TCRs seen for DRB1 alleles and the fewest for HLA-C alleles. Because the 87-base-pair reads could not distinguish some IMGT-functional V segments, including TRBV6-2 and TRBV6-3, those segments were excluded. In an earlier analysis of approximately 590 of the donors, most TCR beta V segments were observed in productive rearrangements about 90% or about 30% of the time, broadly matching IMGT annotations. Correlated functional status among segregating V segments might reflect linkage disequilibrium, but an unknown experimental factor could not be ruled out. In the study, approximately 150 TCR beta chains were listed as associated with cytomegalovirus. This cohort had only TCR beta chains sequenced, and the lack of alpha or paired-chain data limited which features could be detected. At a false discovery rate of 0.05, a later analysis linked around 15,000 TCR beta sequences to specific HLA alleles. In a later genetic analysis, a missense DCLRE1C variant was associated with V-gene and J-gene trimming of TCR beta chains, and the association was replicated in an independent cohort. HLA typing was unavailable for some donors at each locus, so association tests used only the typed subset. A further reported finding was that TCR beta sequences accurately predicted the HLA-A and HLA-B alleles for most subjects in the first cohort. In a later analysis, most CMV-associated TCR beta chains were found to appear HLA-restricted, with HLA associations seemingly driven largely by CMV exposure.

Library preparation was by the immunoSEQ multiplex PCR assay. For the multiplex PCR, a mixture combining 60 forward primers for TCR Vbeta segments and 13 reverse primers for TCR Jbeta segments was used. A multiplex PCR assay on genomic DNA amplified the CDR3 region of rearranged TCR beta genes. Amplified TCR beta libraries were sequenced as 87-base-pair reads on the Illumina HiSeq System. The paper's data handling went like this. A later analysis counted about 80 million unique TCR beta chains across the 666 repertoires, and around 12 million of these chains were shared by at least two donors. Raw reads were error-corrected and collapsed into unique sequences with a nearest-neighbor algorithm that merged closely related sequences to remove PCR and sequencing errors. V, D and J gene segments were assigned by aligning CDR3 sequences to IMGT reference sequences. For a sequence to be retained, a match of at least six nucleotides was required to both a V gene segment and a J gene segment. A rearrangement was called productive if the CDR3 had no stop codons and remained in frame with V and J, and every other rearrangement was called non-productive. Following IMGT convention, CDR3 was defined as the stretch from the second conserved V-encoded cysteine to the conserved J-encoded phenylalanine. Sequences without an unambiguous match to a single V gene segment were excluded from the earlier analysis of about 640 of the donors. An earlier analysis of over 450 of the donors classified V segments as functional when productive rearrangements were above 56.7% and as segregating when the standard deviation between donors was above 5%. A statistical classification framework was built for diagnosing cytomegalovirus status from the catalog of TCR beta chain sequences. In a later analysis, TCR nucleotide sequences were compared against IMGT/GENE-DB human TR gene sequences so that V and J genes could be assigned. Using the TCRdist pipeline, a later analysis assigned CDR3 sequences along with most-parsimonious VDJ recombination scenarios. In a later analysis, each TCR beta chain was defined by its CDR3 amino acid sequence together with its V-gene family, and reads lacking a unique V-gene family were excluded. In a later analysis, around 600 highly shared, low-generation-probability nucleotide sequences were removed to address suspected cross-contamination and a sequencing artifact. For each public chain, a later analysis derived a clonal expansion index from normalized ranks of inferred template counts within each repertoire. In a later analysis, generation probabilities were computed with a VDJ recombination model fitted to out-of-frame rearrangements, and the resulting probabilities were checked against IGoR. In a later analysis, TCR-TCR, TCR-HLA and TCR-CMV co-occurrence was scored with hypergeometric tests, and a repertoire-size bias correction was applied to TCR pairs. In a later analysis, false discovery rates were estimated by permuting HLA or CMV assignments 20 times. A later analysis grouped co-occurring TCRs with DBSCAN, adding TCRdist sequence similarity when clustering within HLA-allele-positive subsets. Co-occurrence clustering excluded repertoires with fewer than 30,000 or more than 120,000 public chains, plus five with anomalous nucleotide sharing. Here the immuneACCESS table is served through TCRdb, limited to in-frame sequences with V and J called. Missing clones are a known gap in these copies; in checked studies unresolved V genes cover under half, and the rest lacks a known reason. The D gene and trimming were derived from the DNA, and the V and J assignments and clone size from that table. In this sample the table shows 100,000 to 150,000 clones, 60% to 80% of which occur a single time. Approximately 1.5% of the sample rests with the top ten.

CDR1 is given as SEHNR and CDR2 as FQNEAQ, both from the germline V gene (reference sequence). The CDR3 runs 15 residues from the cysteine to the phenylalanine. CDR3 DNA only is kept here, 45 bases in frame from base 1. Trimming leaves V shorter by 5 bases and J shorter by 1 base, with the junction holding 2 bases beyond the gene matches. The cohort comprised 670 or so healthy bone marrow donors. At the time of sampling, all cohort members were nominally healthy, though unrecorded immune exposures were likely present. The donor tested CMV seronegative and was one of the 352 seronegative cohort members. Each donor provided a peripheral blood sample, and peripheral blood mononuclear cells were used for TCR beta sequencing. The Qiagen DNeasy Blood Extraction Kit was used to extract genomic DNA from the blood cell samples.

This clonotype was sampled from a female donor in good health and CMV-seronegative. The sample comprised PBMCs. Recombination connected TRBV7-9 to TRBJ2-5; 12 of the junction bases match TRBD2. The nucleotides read TGTGCCAGCAGCAGACTAGCGGGGGCCCAAGAGACCCAGTACTTC. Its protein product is CASSRLAGAQETQYF.